Detailed here is one TCR beta chain. The sample is drawn from a study of blood T cell repertoires in COVID-19. About the study: COVID-19 samples from acute and convalescent phases originated in the United States, Italy and Spain. PBMCs, B-cell-depleted T cells, or T cells provided the cDNA or gDNA that made up the material.

Original processing methods: How many nucleated cells were present was estimated from reference gene primer amplification. The assay was immunoSEQ multiplex PCR, and TCRdb's table has in-frame clones only and misses some. That table supplies the V and J calls and clone size; D and trimming were determined from the DNA. The sample lists roughly 30,000 clones, about 84% occurring once. The source is a woman aged 60-75 years with acute or convalescent COVID-19. The sequencing input was peripheral blood.

CDR3 loop: CASSPRSGSAGANVLTF. The CDR3 nucleotides read TGTGCCAGCTCACCACGCTCAGGGTCGGCGGGGGCCAACGTCCTGACTTTC. The genes are TRBV18 and TRBJ2-6; maybe TRBD1 (5 bases). V lost 1 base and J 4 bases, leaving 14 bases between the germline ends. The CDR3 runs to 17 residues. From germline, CDR1 is KGHSH and CDR2 LQKENI. The full variable domain, with the rest looked up from reference TRBV18 and TRBJ2-6, is NAGVMQNPRHLVRRRGQEARLRCSPMKGHSHVYWYRQLPEEGLKFMVYLQKENIIDESGMPKERFSAEFPKEGPSILRIQQVVRGDSAAYFCASSPRSGSAGANVLTFGAGSRLTVL.